This is a list of T cell receptor beta chains from one sample in a study of regulatory T cells in long-lasting Graves disease. A single record per CDR3 protein comes from TCRdb applying MiXCR to the multiplex PCR reads. The data contain fewer than 650,000 distinct CDR3 sequences, more than 15% of them seen just once; the ten biggest clones take up around 11%. A further study also used this sample, focusing on T cells in Graves' hyperthyroidism and ophthalmopathy.

The sample was peripheral blood mononuclear cells (PBMCs), taken at new diagnosis, from a patient treated with antithyroid drugs. All receptors derive from a man aged 18 to 35 with Graves disease. CDR3s include the opening cysteine and the closing phenylalanine or tryptophan. Fields, in order: clone size, J gene, D gene, V gene, CDR3 protein, CDR3 DNA. The D gene is left open where the match is weak. Rows may omit the clone size; those that give it use once, few, many or a size class.

many | TRBJ2-2 | - | TRBV12-3/TRBV12-4 | CASRFQGNTGELFF | TGTGCCAGCAGATTTCAGGGAAATACCGGGGAGCTGTTTTTT
few | TRBJ2-7 | - | TRBV4-1 | CASSQEGSFIYEQYF | TGCGCCAGCAGCCAAGAAGGGAGCTTTATCTACGAGCAGTACTTC
few | TRBJ2-5 | - | TRBV12-3/TRBV12-4 | CASSLSFTETQYF | TGTGCCAGCAGTTTAAGTTTTACGGAGACCCAGTACTTC
many | TRBJ2-7 | TRBD2 | TRBV30 | CAWNPRGGRGTYEQYF | TGTGCCTGGAACCCCCGTGGAGGGCGGGGGACCTACGAGCAGTACTTC
- | TRBJ2-7 | - | TRBV20-1 | CSAESSIASEQHF | TGCAGTGCTGAATCTAGCATCGCCTCTGAGCAGCACTTC
few | TRBJ1-5 | - | TRBV30 | CAWTVGASNQPQHF | TGTGCCTGGACCGTCGGGGCTTCCAATCAGCCCCAGCATTTT
- | TRBJ1-1 | TRBD1 | TRBV27 | CASGGTENTEAFF | TGTGCCAGCGGGGGGACAGAGAACACTGAAGCTTTCTTT
- | TRBJ2-7 | - | TRBV20-1 | CSATRTDTYEQYF | TGCAGTGCTACTCGGACGGACACCTACGAGCAGTACTTC
few | TRBJ2-1 | TRBD2 | TRBV7-3 | CASSWGGGDEQFF | TGTGCCAGCAGCTGGGGGGGGGGTGATGAGCAGTTCTTC
many | TRBJ2-7 | TRBD2 | TRBV6-2/TRBV6-3 | CASSYPTPGLAGGPSSYEQYF | TGTGCCAGCAGTTACCCCACTCCGGGACTAGCGGGAGGCCCGAGCTCCTACGAGCAGTACTTC
- | TRBJ2-1 | - | TRBV4-1 | CASSQRGRQDQYNEQFF | TGCGCCAGCAGCCAAAGAGGGAGACAGGACCAGTACAATGAGCAGTTCTTC
many | TRBJ2-3 | - | TRBV12-3/TRBV12-4 | CASTWGRGGGTDTQYF | TGTGCCAGCACCTGGGGGAGGGGGGGCGGCACAGATACGCAGTATTTT
many | TRBJ2-1 | - | TRBV30 | CAWSVGGPNEQFF | TGTGCCTGGAGTGTGGGCGGGCCCAATGAGCAGTTCTTC
- | TRBJ1-5 | - | TRBV7-6 | CASSLGGPQPQHF | TGTGCCAGCAGCTTAGGGGGTCCTCAGCCCCAGCATTTT
many | TRBJ2-2 | - | TRBV30 | CAWSVGGFTGELFF | TGTGCCTGGAGTGTGGGCGGGTTCACCGGGGAGCTGTTTTTT
many | TRBJ1-5 | TRBD1 | TRBV27 | CAILGTVGFGNQPQHF | TGTGCCATCCTAGGGACAGTAGGGTTTGGCAATCAGCCCCAGCATTTT
many | TRBJ2-1 | - | TRBV28 | CASSLEGYSYNEQFF | TGTGCCAGCAGTTTAGAGGGGTACTCCTACAATGAGCAGTTCTTC
- | TRBJ1-1 | - | TRBV19 | CASRPGRGTEAFF | TGTGCCAGTAGACCCGGGCGAGGCACTGAAGCTTTCTTT
- | TRBJ1-3 | - | TRBV7-9 | CASSSPDTGGSGNTIYF | TGTGCCAGCAGCTCACCGGACACAGGAGGATCAGGAAACACCATATATTTT
- | TRBJ2-1 | TRBD2 | TRBV12-3/TRBV12-4 | CASKPGLAGRNEQFF | TGTGCCAGCAAACCGGGACTAGCGGGACGCAATGAGCAGTTCTTC
- | TRBJ2-1 | TRBD2 | TRBV7-3 | CASSPRLAGAVNEQFF | TGTGCCAGCAGCCCTCGACTAGCGGGAGCGGTCAATGAGCAGTTCTTC
many | TRBJ2-1 | TRBD2 | TRBV20-1 | CSGGLAGPNEQFF | TGCAGTGGGGGACTAGCGGGGCCGAATGAGCAGTTCTTC
- | TRBJ2-2 | - | TRBV6-1 | CASSGHRGGAGELFF | TGTGCCAGCAGTGGGCACAGGGGAGGGGCCGGGGAGCTGTTTTTT
many | TRBJ2-7 | - | TRBV30 | CAWSLDSGAYEQYF | TGTGCCTGGAGTTTGGACTCCGGGGCCTACGAGCAGTACTTC
- | TRBJ2-3 | TRBD2 | TRBV20-1 | CSARGIRASGSPDTQYF | TGCAGTGCTAGAGGGATTAGGGCTAGCGGGAGCCCAGATACGCAGTATTTT
- | TRBJ1-5 | - | TRBV20-1 | CSARFEGNQPQHF | TGCAGTGCTAGATTCGAGGGCAATCAGCCCCAGCATTTT
- | TRBJ2-5 | TRBD2 | TRBV28 | CASSLAVDGPETQYF | TGTGCCAGCAGCCTAGCGGTAGACGGTCCAGAGACCCAGTACTTC
many | TRBJ2-5 | TRBD1 | TRBV28 | CASSPSRQGAGETQYF | TGTGCCAGCAGTCCTAGCCGACAGGGGGCGGGAGAGACCCAGTACTTC
- | TRBJ1-2 | - | TRBV3-1 | CASSPWSQTGYGYTF | TGTGCCAGCAGCCCTTGGAGCCAGACGGGCTATGGCTACACCTTC
many | TRBJ1-1 | - | TRBV2 | CASLDDGLGTEAFF | TGTGCCAGTCTAGACGATGGGCTTGGCACTGAAGCTTTCTTT
many | TRBJ1-2 | - | TRBV12-3/TRBV12-4 | CASEQGANYGYTF | TGTGCCAGCGAACAGGGTGCTAACTATGGCTACACCTTC
few | TRBJ2-1 | TRBD1 | TRBV20-1 | CSTKIGQGLNEQFF | TGCAGTACAAAAATCGGACAGGGACTCAATGAGCAGTTCTTC
many | TRBJ1-2 | TRBD1 | TRBV12-3/TRBV12-4 | CASSFQGTGGVGDYGYTF | TGTGCCAGCAGTTTCCAGGGGACAGGGGGCGTTGGAGACTATGGCTACACCTTC
- | TRBJ2-2 | - | TRBV7-9 | CASSLYSGRSTGELFF | TGTGCCAGCAGCTTATATTCAGGGAGAAGCACCGGGGAGCTGTTTTTT
once | TRBJ2-7 | TRBD2 | TRBV5-1 | CASSPTSEQSSYEQYF | TGCGCCAGCAGCCCGACTAGCGAACAAAGCTCCTACGAGCAGTACTTC
- | TRBJ1-1 | - | TRBV7-9 | CASSLGSVTEAFF | TGTGCCAGCAGCTTAGGATCTGTGACTGAAGCTTTCTTT
- | TRBJ2-7 | - | TRBV9 | CASSSGTINYEQYF | TGTGCCAGCAGCTCCGGGACCATTAACTACGAGCAGTACTTC
- | TRBJ1-5 | TRBD1 | TRBV18 | CASSPTGQESNQPQHF | TGTGCCAGCTCACCGACCGGACAGGAAAGCAATCAGCCCCAGCATTTT
many | TRBJ2-3 | - | TRBV7-2 | CASSLRGTRVGDTQYF | TGTGCCAGCAGCTTGAGGGGAACTAGGGTCGGTGATACGCAGTATTTT
- | TRBJ2-1 | TRBD1 | TRBV28 | CASGGGQGLRMFF | TGTGCCTCAGGGGGGGGACAGGGTTTACGGATGTTCTTC
- | TRBJ1-2 | TRBD1 | TRBV2 | CASSRDRSDSNYGYTF | TGTGCCAGCAGTCGGGACAGGAGCGATTCGAACTATGGCTACACCTTC
- | TRBJ1-4 | - | TRBV7-8 | CASSPSRDGSYRNEKLFF | TGTGCCAGCAGCCCATCCCGGGACGGCTCCTATCGCAATGAAAAACTGTTTTTT
many | TRBJ2-7 | TRBD2 | TRBV7-9 | CASSPRGSGRVYEQYF | TGTGCCAGCAGCCCCCGGGGTAGCGGGAGGGTTTACGAGCAGTACTTC
few | TRBJ2-3 | TRBD2 | TRBV20-1 | CSARVASGSTDTQYF | TGCAGTGCTAGAGTAGCTAGCGGGAGCACAGATACGCAGTATTTT
- | TRBJ1-5 | - | TRBV30 | CAWSVQLDQPQHF | TGTGCCTGGAGTGTACAACTAGATCAGCCCCAGCATTTT